This TCR beta chain was recorded in a study of regulatory and conventional T cells in RAG deficiency. Looked up from germline, CDR1 is LNHDA and CDR2 is SQIVND (reference sequence). This CDR3 region has 14 residues. V was trimmed by 7 bases and J by 5 bases, leaving 17 bases between them. Sequencing was performed with immunoSEQ multiplex PCR; in TCRdb, only in-frame clones are kept and a portion is missing. The sample carries 12,000 or so clones, approximately 94% recorded once. The study's findings and limits: These Omenn syndrome Treg sorts may hold peripherally activated cells instead. Shannon entropy was markedly lower and Simpson indices higher in RAG-deficient patients than control T-cell subsets. Patient subsets had shorter CDR3s; Omenn Treg-Tconv overlap exceeded 90%.

This clone has a handful of counts. The target antigen is unknown. Genomic DNA came from blood regulatory T cells gated CD4+ CD25-high CD127-low. This same sample was also taken into another study, of regulatory T cells. That publication notes: The primer mix had 52 TRBV and 13 TRBJ primers. In patients, unique TRB V-J pairs were restricted and V/J usage skewed, especially in Tregs.

The source of this sequence is a human donor in good health. The sequencing input was CD127- CD25+ CD4+ Tregs sorted from blood. The chain joins TRBV19 to TRBJ1-1, with D hard to call. In DNA form, the CDR3 reads TGTGCCAGTAAGTCGGAGTTCCCCGGGACTGAAGCTTTCTTT. Translated, it gives CASKSEFPGTEAFF.